What follows are 4 T cell receptor beta chains derived from one specimen sequenced in a study of cytomegalovirus exposure and HLA in healthy donors. The data were produced by immunoSEQ multiplex PCR, yet TCRdb's version contains in-frame clones alone and is incomplete. The sample yields fewer than 90,000 clones, roughly 84% seen once. The sequencing sample was made of PBMCs. The source of these receptors is a woman under 30 in good health and CMV-seropositive.

The J gene is TRBJ1-2, the V gene TRBV27, with D tentatively TRBD1 (6 bases). CDR1 is MNHEY, CDR2 SMNVEV, per germline (reference sequence). This CDR3 is 14 amino acids long. V was trimmed by 2 bases and J by 7 bases, leaving 14 bases between them. CDR3 sequence (DNA): TGTGCCAGCAGTTTACTACAGGGTTTCGGTGGCTACACCTTC. This sequence encodes CASSLLQGFGGYTF.

V usage is TRBV6-5 and J usage is TRBJ1-1, with D tentatively TRBD1 (6 bases). CDR3 length equals 14 residues. V was clipped by 2 bases and J by 7 bases, with 14 bases between them. Germline V gene lookup returns CDR1 MNHEY and CDR2 SVGAGI. The DNA for the CDR3 is TGTGCCAGCAGTTACGGATACAGGGCAATTGAAGCTTTCTTT. Amino acid sequence: CASSYGYRAIEAFF.

This chain connects TRBV19 to TRBJ1-2, with TRBD1 matching over 10 bases. After removal of 5 bases from V and 2 bases from J, the junction contained 8 bases not matched to a gene. Germline loops: CDR1 LNHDA, CDR2 SQIVND (reference sequence). The CDR3 has 16 amino acids. CDR3 region: CASSPRDRGSNYGYTF. CDR3 nucleotides: TGTGCCAGTAGTCCCCGGGACAGGGGATCAAACTATGGCTACACCTTC.

The chain employs TRBV5-1 and TRBJ2-1, with TRBD2 matching over 11 bases. V shed 0 bases and J 4 bases; nucleotides not matched to a gene: 3. The V gene's germline CDR1 is SGHRS and CDR2 YFSETQ. This CDR3 region has 16 residues. The CDR3 loop is CASSLVTSGGYNEQFF. The DNA for the CDR3 is TGCGCCAGCAGCTTGGTTACTAGCGGGGGTTACAATGAGCAGTTCTTC.